A single sample gave rise to the 7 T cell receptor beta chains below, sequenced in a study of T-cell memory formation after mild COVID-19 (dated by TCRdb to the early 2020s). Libraries were made using 5' RACE. Sequenced using an Illumina NovaSeq 6000. Clones were called with MiXCR by TCRdb after fastp trimmed the public reads at Q25, and only in-frame beta chains were retained. CDR3 protein duplicates are merged, each entry listing the most common genes and DNA. This sample holds fewer than 350,000 distinct CDR3 sequences; roughly 15% were observed only once. Around 20% of the sample rests with the top ten. The specimen sequenced was PBMCs or a T cell subset sorted from them (not recorded which). Every receptor here comes from a man in his late teens or twenties who had mild COVID-19 (a few samples of this study predate the infection). The sample titles of this study are shuffled in the database, so cell type and time point are left out; the donor was told from shared clones.

The sample holds many counts of this clonotype. The rearrangement uses TRBV5-1 and TRBJ1-2; D gene ambiguous. This CDR3 spans 11 amino acids. Trimming pared 0 bases from V and 12 bases from J, leaving 9 bases between. The germline V gene has CDR1 SGHRS and CDR2 YFSETQ. The CDR3 DNA sequence: TGCGCCAGCAGCTTGGGCAGCCTACACACCTTC. Translation: CASSLGSLHTF.

The sample holds a few counts of this clonotype. This chain links TRBV29-1 with TRBJ2-7, with D perhaps TRBD1 (6 bases). This CDR3 is 12 amino acids long. The V end was cut by 7 bases, the J end by 5 bases, with 15 bases between. Germline CDR1 reads SQVTM; CDR2 reads ANQGSEA. This CDR3 is CSANEQGDEQYF. The CDR3 DNA follows: TGCAGCGCGAACGAACAGGGCGACGAGCAGTACTTC.

There are a few counts of this clonotype. The rearrangement joins TRBV6-5 to TRBJ2-7; D perhaps matches TRBD1 (6 bases). This CDR3 contains 14 residues. Trimming removed 2 bases from V and 4 bases from J, with 12 bases in between. CDR1 is MNHEY, CDR2 SVGAGI, per germline. This chain's CDR3 is CASSYRGRGYEQYF. The CDR3 coding sequence is TGTGCCAGCAGTTACAGGGGGAGAGGGTACGAGCAGTACTTC.

In its sample, this clonotype was seen a few times. The chain employs TRBV6-2 or TRBV6-3 and TRBJ1-2; 7 positions match TRBD1. Germline V gives CDR1 MNHEY, CDR2 SVGEGT. V dropped 5 bases and J dropped 2; count of bases not matched to a gene: 5. This CDR3 spans 14 amino acids. The CDR3 protein is CASSPRDRNYGYTF. Written as DNA, the CDR3 is TGTGCCAGCAGTCCCCGGGACAGAAACTATGGCTACACCTTC.

V and J are TRBV9 and TRBJ2-2, with TRBD2 matching over 8 bases. Germline V CDR1 and CDR2: SGDLS, YYNGEE. The CDR3 has 15 residues. V lost 0 bases, J lost 5 bases, and 3 bases stayed unmatched. The CDR3: CASSVERGRTGELFF. The DNA for the CDR3 is TGTGCCAGCAGCGTAGAGCGGGGGCGGACCGGGGAGCTGTTTTTT.

The chain joins TRBV20-1 to TRBJ2-7, with no clear D. Germline CDR1 and CDR2: DFQATT and SNEGSKA (reference sequence). Trimming removed 5 bases at V and 0 bases at J, with 14 bases between. This CDR3 spans 14 amino acids. This chain's CDR3 is CSAPPGRISYEQYF. In DNA form, the CDR3 reads TGCAGTGCTCCCCCCGGACGGATCTCCTACGAGCAGTACTTC.

The chain links TRBV5-1 to TRBJ2-3; perhaps TRBD1 as D (6 bases). The CDR3 is made up of 14 amino acids. V gave up 6 bases and J gave up 0 bases, with 11 bases separating them. Per the germline V gene, CDR1 is SGHRS and CDR2 is YFSETQ. CDR3 sequence: CASIRDTSTDTQYF. In DNA form, the CDR3 reads TGCGCCAGCATTAGGGACACTAGCACAGATACGCAGTATTTT. Full variable domain (missing parts from reference TRBV5-1 and TRBJ2-3): KAGVTQTPRYLIKTRGQQVTLSCSPISGHRSVSWYQQTPGQGLQFLFEYFSETQRNKGNFPGRFSGRQFSNSRSEMNVSTLELGDSALYLCASIRDTSTDTQYFGPGTRLTVL.